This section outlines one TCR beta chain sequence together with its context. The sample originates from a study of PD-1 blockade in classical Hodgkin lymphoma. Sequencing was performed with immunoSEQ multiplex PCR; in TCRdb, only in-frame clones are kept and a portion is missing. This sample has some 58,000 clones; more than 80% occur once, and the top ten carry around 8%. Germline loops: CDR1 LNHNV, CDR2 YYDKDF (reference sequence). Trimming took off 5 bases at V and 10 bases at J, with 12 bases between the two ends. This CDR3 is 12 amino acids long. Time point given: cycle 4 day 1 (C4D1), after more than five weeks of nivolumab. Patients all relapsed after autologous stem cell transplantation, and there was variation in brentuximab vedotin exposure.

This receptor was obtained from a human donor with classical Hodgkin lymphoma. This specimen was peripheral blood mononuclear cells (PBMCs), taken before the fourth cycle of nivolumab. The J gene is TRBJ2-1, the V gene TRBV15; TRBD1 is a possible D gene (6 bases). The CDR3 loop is CATSYRELEQFF. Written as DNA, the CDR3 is TGTGCCACCAGCTACAGGGAGTTGGAGCAGTTCTTC.